What follows describes a single TCR beta chain. These data are taken from a study of blood T cell repertoires in COVID-19. Looking at the study overall: COVID-19 samples, acute and convalescent, were from the United States, Italy and Spain.

This CDR3 contains 13 residues. Germline CDR1 is LGHDT and CDR2 is YNNKEL (reference sequence). V dropped 1 base and J dropped 7 bases, with 10 bases sitting between them. Clones were sequenced by immunoSEQ multiplex PCR, and TCRdb holds only the in-frame ones, with some missing. The table has under 300,000 clones, 70% to 90% seen once. Adults between about 18 and 89 years of age took part from about 24 US areas. Membership in each cohort depended on participant-reported clinical history. Participants classified as exposed had met a COVID-19 case within 2 weeks before study entry. V usage is TRBV3-1 (or the pseudogene TRBV3-2) and J usage is TRBJ1-2; possibly TRBD1 for D (6 bases). Sequencing was done on a sample of PBMCs or T cells enriched from blood (not recorded which). The receptor comes from a woman aged 50 to 60 who had been exposed to COVID-19. The CDR3 sequence: CASSQGRGGGYTF. CDR3 sequence (DNA): TGTGCCAGCAGCCAAGGAAGAGGGGGTGGCTACACCTTC.